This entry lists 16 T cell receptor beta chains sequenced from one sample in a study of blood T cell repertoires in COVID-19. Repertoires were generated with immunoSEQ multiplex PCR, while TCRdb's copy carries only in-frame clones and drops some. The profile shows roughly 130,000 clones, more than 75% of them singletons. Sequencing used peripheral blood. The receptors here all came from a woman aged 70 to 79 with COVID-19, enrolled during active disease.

CDR3 amino acids: CAIRDGQGGTDTQYF. As DNA, the CDR3 is TGTGCCATCAGGGACGGACAGGGGGGCACAGATACGCAGTATTTT. V and J are TRBV10-3 and TRBJ2-3; 10 nucleotides align to TRBD1. The ends lost 6 bases at V and 1 base at J; junction bases unmatched: 4. The CDR3 is 15 residues long. CDR1 is ENHRY and CDR2 is SYGVKD in the germline V gene.

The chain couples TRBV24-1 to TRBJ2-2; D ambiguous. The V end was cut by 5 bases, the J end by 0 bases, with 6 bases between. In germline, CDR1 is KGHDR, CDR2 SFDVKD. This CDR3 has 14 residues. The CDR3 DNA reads TGTGCCACCAGTGTTGCAGCGAACACCGGGGAGCTGTTTTTT. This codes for CATSVAANTGELFF.

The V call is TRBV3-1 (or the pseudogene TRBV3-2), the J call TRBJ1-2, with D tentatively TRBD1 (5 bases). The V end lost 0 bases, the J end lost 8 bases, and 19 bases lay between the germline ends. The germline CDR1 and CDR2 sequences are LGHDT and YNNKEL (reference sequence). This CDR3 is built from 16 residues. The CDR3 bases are TGTGCCAGCAGCCAAGAGGAATCCCTTAGGGGTGGAGGCTACACCTTC. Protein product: CASSQEESLRGGGYTF.

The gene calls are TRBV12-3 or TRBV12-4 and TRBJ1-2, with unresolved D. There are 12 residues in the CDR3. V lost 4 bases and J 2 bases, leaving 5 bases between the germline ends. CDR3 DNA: TGTGCCAGCAGTTACGGGAACTATGGCTACACCTTC. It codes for CASSYGNYGYTF.

The CDR3 sequence: CASSTDGRVYQETQYF. In nucleotides, the CDR3 is TGTGCCAGTAGTACGGACGGGAGAGTGTACCAAGAGACCCAGTACTTC. The chain combines TRBV19 with TRBJ2-5, with D possibly TRBD2 on 6 matching bases. In germline, CDR1 is LNHDA, CDR2 SQIVND (reference sequence). The CDR3 loop spans 16 amino acids. The V gene lost 4 bases and the J gene lost 0 bases, with 15 bases spanning the gap.

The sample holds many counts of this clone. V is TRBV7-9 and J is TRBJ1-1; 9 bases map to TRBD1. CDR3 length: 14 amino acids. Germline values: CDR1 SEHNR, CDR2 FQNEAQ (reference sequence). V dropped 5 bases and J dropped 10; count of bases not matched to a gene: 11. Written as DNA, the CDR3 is TGTGCCAGCAGCCCTCAGTGGCAGACAGGGGGAGCTTTCTTT. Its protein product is CASSPQWQTGGAFF.

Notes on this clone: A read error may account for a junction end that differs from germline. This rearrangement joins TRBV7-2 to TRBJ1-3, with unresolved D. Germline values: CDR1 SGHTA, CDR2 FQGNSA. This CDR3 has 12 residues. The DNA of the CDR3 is TGTGCCAGCAGCCTCGGTGGAGACACCATATATTTT. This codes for CASSLGGDTIYF.

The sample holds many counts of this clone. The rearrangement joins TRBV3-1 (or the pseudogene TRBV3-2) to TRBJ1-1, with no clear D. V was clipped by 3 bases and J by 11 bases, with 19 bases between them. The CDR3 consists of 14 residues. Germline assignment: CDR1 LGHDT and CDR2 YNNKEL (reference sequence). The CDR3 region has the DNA TGTGCCAGCAGCCAGACCCGGGTCACCATCTCCGCTTTCTTT. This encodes CASSQTRVTISAFF.

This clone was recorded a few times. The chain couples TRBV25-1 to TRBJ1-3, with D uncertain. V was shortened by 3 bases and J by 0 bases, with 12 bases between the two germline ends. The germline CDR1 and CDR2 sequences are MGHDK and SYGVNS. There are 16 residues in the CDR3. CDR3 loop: CASSDQSITSGNTIYF. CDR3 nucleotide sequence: TGTGCCAGCAGTGACCAATCTATCACCTCTGGAAACACCATATATTTT.

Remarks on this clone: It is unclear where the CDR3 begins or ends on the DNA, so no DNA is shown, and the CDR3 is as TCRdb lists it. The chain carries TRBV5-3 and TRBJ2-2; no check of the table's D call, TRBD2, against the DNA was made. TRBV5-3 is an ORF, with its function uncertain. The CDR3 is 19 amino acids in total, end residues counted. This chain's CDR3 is CARSLGRLAGGLAPGSCFF.

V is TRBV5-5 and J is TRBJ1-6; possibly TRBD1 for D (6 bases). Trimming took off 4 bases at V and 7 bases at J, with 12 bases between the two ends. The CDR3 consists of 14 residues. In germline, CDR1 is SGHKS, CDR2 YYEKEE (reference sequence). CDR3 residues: CASSVTGTNSPLHF. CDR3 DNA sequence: TGTGCCAGCAGCGTCACAGGGACGAATTCACCCCTCCACTTT. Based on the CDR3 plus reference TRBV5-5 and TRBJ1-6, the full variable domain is DAGVTQSPTHLIKTRGQQVTLRCSPISGHKSVSWYQQVLGQGPQFIFQYYEKEERGRGNFPDRFSARQFPNYSSELNVNALLLGDSALYLCASSVTGTNSPLHFGNGTRLTVT.

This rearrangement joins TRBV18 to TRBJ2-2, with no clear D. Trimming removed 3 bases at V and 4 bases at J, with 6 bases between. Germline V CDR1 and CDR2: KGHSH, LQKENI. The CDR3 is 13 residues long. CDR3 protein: CASSPAATGELFF. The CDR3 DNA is TGTGCCAGCTCACCGGCGGCCACCGGGGAGCTGTTTTTT. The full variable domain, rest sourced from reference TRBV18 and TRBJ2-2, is NAGVMQNPRHLVRRRGQEARLRCSPMKGHSHVYWYRQLPEEGLKFMVYLQKENIIDESGMPKERFSAEFPKEGPSILRIQQVVRGDSAAYFCASSPAATGELFFGEGSRLTVL.

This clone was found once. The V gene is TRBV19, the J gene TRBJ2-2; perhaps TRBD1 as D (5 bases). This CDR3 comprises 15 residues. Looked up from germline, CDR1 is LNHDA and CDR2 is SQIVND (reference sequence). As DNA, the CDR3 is TGTGCTACTACCGCAGGGAAGTCGAACACCGGGGAGCTGTTTTTT. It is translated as CATTAGKSNTGELFF.

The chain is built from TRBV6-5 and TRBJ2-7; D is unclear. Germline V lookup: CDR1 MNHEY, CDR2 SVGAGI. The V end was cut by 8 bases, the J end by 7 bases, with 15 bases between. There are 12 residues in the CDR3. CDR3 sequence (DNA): TGTGCCAGCCACTCCGCGAGTTGGGAGCAGTACTTC. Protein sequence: CASHSASWEQYF.

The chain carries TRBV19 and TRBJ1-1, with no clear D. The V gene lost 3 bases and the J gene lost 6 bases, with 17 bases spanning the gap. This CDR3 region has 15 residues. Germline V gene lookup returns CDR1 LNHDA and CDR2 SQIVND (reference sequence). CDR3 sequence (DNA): TGTGCCAGTAGTATCCTACGTTTGCGGAAGGCTGAAGCTTTCTTT. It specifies CASSILRLRKAEAFF.

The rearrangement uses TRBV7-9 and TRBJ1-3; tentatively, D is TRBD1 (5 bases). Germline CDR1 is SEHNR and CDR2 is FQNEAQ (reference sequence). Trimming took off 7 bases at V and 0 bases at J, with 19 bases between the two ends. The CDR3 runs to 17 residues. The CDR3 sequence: CASKRGGTASSGNTIYF. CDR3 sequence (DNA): TGTGCCAGCAAGCGAGGCGGGACGGCTTCCTCTGGAAACACCATATATTTT.